What follows are 21 T cell receptor beta chains derived from one specimen sequenced in a study of cytomegalovirus exposure and HLA in healthy donors. 60 Vbeta and 13 Jbeta primers were used in PCR. Profiled with immunoSEQ multiplex PCR; TCRdb holds only in-frame clones, not every one. The repertoire includes approximately 110,000 clones, around 73% of them detected once, and 8.2% sits in the top ten. The sequencing sample was made of PBMCs. These receptor sequences come from a woman aged 40 to 55 in good health and CMV-seropositive.

This chain connects TRBV29-1 to TRBJ1-2; D is possibly TRBD1 (6 bases). Germline V gene sequence: CDR1 SQVTM, CDR2 ANQGSEA. Trimming took off 4 bases at V and 6 bases at J, with 12 bases between the two ends. This CDR3 is 12 amino acids long. Written as DNA, the CDR3 is TGCAGCGTTGCTCTGGGGGCGAATGGCTACACCTTC. It specifies CSVALGANGYTF. The full variable domain, its missing parts supplied by reference TRBV29-1 and TRBJ1-2, is SAVISQKPSRDICQRGTSLTIQCQVDSQVTMMFWYRQQPGQSLTLIATANQGSEATYESGFVIDKFPISRPNLTFSTLTVSNMSPEDSSIYLCSVALGANGYTFGSGTRLTVV.

The rearrangement links TRBV19 to TRBJ2-7; TRBD1 might be the D (6 bases). V shed 5 bases and J shed 3 bases, with 17 bases lying between them. CDR3 length: 15 residues. Germline V lookup: CDR1 LNHDA, CDR2 SQIVND (reference sequence). The CDR3 here is CASSLKAGQFYEQYF. As DNA, the CDR3 is TGTGCCAGTAGTCTGAAGGCCGGACAGTTCTACGAGCAGTACTTC.

This clone was counted a single time. The V gene is TRBV7-2, the J gene TRBJ1-2; TRBD1 matches at 8 bases. This CDR3 contains 15 residues. V shed 3 bases, J shed 1 base, and the junction held 4 bases outside the gene matches. The V gene's germline CDR1 is SGHTA and CDR2 FQGNSA. CDR3 region: CASSLGTGFNYGYTF. CDR3 coding DNA: TGTGCCAGCAGCTTGGGGACAGGATTTAACTATGGCTACACCTTC.

The chain has TRBV5-1 and TRBJ1-2; a weak D match, TRBD1 (6 bases). CDR1 SGHRS and CDR2 YFSETQ come from the germline V gene. Trimming removed 0 bases from V and 2 bases from J, with 8 bases in between. CDR3 length: 14 residues. CDR3 region: CASSLAGENYGYTF. The CDR3 DNA reads TGCGCCAGCAGCTTGGCAGGGGAAAACTATGGCTACACCTTC.

V is TRBV29-1 and J is TRBJ2-2; 7 positions match TRBD1. This CDR3 contains 14 residues. Germline assignment: CDR1 SQVTM and CDR2 ANQGSEA. V lost 7 bases, J lost 4 bases, and 9 bases stayed unmatched. The CDR3, as DNA: TGCAGCGGGAGATCGGGACAGCTCACCGGGGAGCTGTTTTTT. Amino acid sequence: CSGRSGQLTGELFF.

The chain links TRBV7-2 to TRBJ2-7; 14 bases line up with TRBD2. This CDR3 comprises 16 residues. Trimming removed 4 bases from V and 2 bases from J; junction bases left unmatched: 4. Germline assignment: CDR1 SGHTA and CDR2 FQGNSA. In DNA, the CDR3 is TGTGCCAGCAGCTCTCAGGGACTAGCGGGGGCCTACGAGCAGTACTTC. This encodes CASSSQGLAGAYEQYF.

This sequence joins TRBV2 and TRBJ1-1, with 7 bases identical to TRBD1. The CDR3 runs to 13 residues. Germline loops: CDR1 SNHLY, CDR2 FYNNEI. Trimming cost V 9 bases and J 5 bases; bases outside gene matches: 9. The CDR3: CASTLGQRTEAFF. The DNA for the CDR3 is TGTGCCAGTACATTGGGACAGAGAACTGAAGCTTTCTTT.

Only a few counts were recorded for this clone. This chain connects TRBV29-1 to TRBJ1-1, with D unclear. With 6 bases removed from V and 6 bases from J, the gap between germline ends came to 11 bases. Germline V CDR1 and CDR2: SQVTM, ANQGSEA. The CDR3 spans 11 residues. CDR3 residues: CSVERGAEAFF. CDR3 nucleotide sequence: TGCAGCGTCGAGCGGGGAGCTGAAGCTTTCTTT.

The rearrangement joins TRBV11-2 to TRBJ2-5; possibly TRBD2 for D (5 bases). V was clipped by 1 base and J by 2 bases, with 14 bases between them. CDR3 length: 16 amino acids. CDR1 is SGHAT and CDR2 is FQNNGV in the germline V gene. The CDR3 region is CASSLGATGIQETQYF. The CDR3, as DNA: TGTGCCAGCAGCTTAGGCGCCACCGGGATTCAAGAGACCCAGTACTTC.

This clone has a handful of counts. The chain links TRBV6-5 to TRBJ2-1, with 9 bases identical to TRBD2. The CDR3 length is 15 residues. Germline lookup yields CDR1 MNHEY and CDR2 SVGAGI. J lost 9 bases, V lost 8 bases, and 14 bases had no gene match. CDR3 DNA sequence: TGTGCCAGCTGTACCGACCGGGCGGGGGGGTGTGAGCAGTTCTTC. It translates to CASCTDRAGGCEQFF.

The rearrangement links TRBV5-6 to TRBJ2-7; TRBD1 aligns across 7 bases. The CDR3 has 14 residues. The V and J ends lost 0 bases and 1 base, in that order; junction bases with no gene match: 1. The germline V gene has CDR1 SGHDT and CDR2 YYEEEE. The CDR3 spells CASSLGDSSYEQYF. The DNA for the CDR3 is TGTGCCAGCAGCTTGGGGGACAGTTCCTACGAGCAGTACTTC.

This chain links TRBV6-5 with TRBJ1-2; TRBD1 is a possible D gene (5 bases). Looked up from germline, CDR1 is MNHEY and CDR2 is SVGAGI. Deletions cut 0 bases from V and 6 bases from J, with 14 bases between. The CDR3 is made up of 15 amino acids. This chain's CDR3 is CASSYSFGQGNGYTF. The CDR3, as DNA: TGTGCCAGCAGTTACTCTTTCGGGCAGGGTAATGGCTACACCTTC.

The chain carries TRBV7-2 and TRBJ2-5; D unclear. Looked up from germline, CDR1 is SGHTA and CDR2 is FQGNSA. The V end lost 5 bases, the J end lost 2 bases, and 21 bases lay between the germline ends. The CDR3 extends over 17 amino acids. The CDR3 bases are TGTGCCAGCAGCCCCCAGGTTCAGGCCCATACGCAAGAGACCCAGTACTTC. This encodes CASSPQVQAHTQETQYF.

The rearrangement uses TRBV10-3 and TRBJ2-2; weak D call: TRBD1 (6 bases). Trimming left V 7 bases short and J 1 base short, with 10 bases between. CDR1 and CDR2 (germline): ENHRY, SYGVKD. The CDR3 has 14 amino acids. The CDR3 protein is CAIKPDRNTGELFF. CDR3 coding DNA: TGTGCCATCAAACCGGACAGGAACACCGGGGAGCTGTTTTTT.

The chain carries TRBV11-2 and TRBJ1-2; perhaps TRBD1 as D (5 bases). The CDR3 has 14 amino acids. V lost 1 base and J 2 bases, leaving 8 bases between the germline ends. CDR1 is SGHAT, CDR2 FQNNGV, per germline. The CDR3 region has the DNA TGTGCCAGCAGCTTAGGTCAGGGAAACTATGGCTACACCTTC. Translating gives CASSLGQGNYGYTF.

This clone appeared a few times. CDR3 sequence: CAISDTDSSSYNEQFF. The DNA of the CDR3 is TGTGCCATCAGTGATACGGACTCCAGCTCCTACAATGAGCAGTTCTTC. This chain links TRBV10-3 with TRBJ2-1; possible D gene TRBD2, 5 bases. CDR1 is ENHRY, CDR2 SYGVKD, per germline. This CDR3 has 16 amino acids. Trimming left V 3 bases short and J 0 bases short, with 12 bases between.

V and J are TRBV10-2 and TRBJ2-7, with D hard to call. Trimming took 6 bases from V and 4 from J, leaving 13 bases between them. Germline-derived CDR1 and CDR2 are WSHSY and SAAADI. The CDR3 has 13 residues. CDR3 protein: CASRPPDRYEQYF. CDR3 bases: TGCGCCAGCAGGCCGCCCGATCGGTACGAGCAGTACTTC.

The chain's CDR3 is CASSIGHLYEQYF. The CDR3 region has the DNA TGTGCCAGTAGTATAGGACATCTCTACGAGCAGTACTTC. The chain employs TRBV19 and TRBJ2-7; D gene uncertain. Germline CDR1 reads LNHDA; CDR2 reads SQIVND (reference sequence). The CDR3 has 13 amino acids. V was cut by 1 base and J by 3 bases, with 7 bases left in between.

This chain's CDR3 is CASSQGGARGQETQYF. CDR3 bases: TGCGCCAGCAGCCAAGGTGGGGCCAGGGGGCAGGAGACCCAGTACTTC. V is TRBV4-3 and J is TRBJ2-5, with 8 bases matching TRBD1. Germline V gene sequence: CDR1 LGHNA, CDR2 YSLEER. V gave up 1 base and J gave up 5 bases; unmatched junction bases: 9. The CDR3 is made up of 16 amino acids.

J is TRBJ2-5 and V is TRBV7-6; 7 bases fit TRBD1. This CDR3 comprises 17 residues. The trim removed 5 bases at V and 5 bases at J, leaving 17 bases unmatched. CDR1 and CDR2 (germline): SGHVS, FNYEAQ. The CDR3: CASSDIGSQGVGETQYF. The DNA of the CDR3 is TGTGCCAGCAGCGATATCGGGTCCCAGGGGGTCGGGGAGACCCAGTACTTC.

The chain recombines TRBV29-1 with TRBJ1-2, with a tentative D call TRBD1 (6 bases). Germline CDR1 SQVTM, CDR2 ANQGSEA. Trimming removed 6 bases at V and 6 bases at J, with 11 bases between. The length of the CDR3 is 11 residues. CDR3 coding DNA: TGCAGCGTCACAGGGATAGATGGCTACACCTTC. Protein: CSVTGIDGYTF.